A selection of T cell receptor beta chains follows, all from one sample in a study of T-cell reconstitution after alpha-beta-depleted transplantation in children. TCRdb re-analysed the PCR reads in MiXCR, keeping a single row per CDR3 protein. The sample lists 190,000 or so distinct CDR3 sequences, roughly 7.5% occurring once. This material consisted of PBMCs from the stem cell graft donor, taken from the stem cell graft. All receptors derive from a human donor who donated a stem cell graft to a child with Wiskott-Aldrich syndrome. Both conserved end residues are part of each CDR3. D genes are given only for firm matches. Clone size is shown for a subset of rows, as once, few, many or a class of expanded clone.

cdr3_aa cdr3_nt d_call j_call v_call clone_size
CSVSQGGDTDTQYF TGCAGCGTCTCACAGGGGGGTGACACAGATACGCAGTATTTT TRBD1 TRBJ2-3 TRBV29-1 many
CAWSVYVASGTYNEQFF TGTGCCTGGAGTGTATATGTGGCTAGCGGTACCTACAATGAGCAGTTCTTC TRBD2 TRBJ2-1 TRBV30 -
CASSLTIVLTSGGANEQFF TGTGCCAGCAGCTTAACGATCGTACTGACTAGCGGGGGGGCAAATGAGCAGTTCTTC TRBD2 TRBJ2-1 TRBV7-3 many
CSASGSSYNEQFF TGCAGTGCTAGCGGGTCCTCCTACAATGAGCAGTTCTTC - TRBJ2-1 TRBV20-1 many
CASSRDRIIYEQYF TGCGCCAGCAGCCGGGACAGGATCATCTACGAGCAGTACTTC TRBD1 TRBJ2-7 TRBV5-1 -
CACSFRGTSGTESSYEQYF TGTGCCTGCAGTTTTCGGGGGACTAGCGGGACCGAGAGCTCCTACGAGCAGTACTTC TRBD2 TRBJ2-7 TRBV6-4 -
CASSFATPGTQYF TGTGCCAGCAGCTTCGCGACTCCTGGGACCCAGTACTTC - TRBJ2-5 TRBV5-5 many
CASSPGHHSEGELFF TGTGCCAGCTCACCCGGACACCATTCCGAAGGGGAGCTGTTTTTT - TRBJ2-2 TRBV18 many
CASTPRRGESDTQYF TGTGCCAGCACCCCCAGGAGGGGCGAATCAGATACGCAGTATTTT - TRBJ2-3 TRBV12-3/TRBV12-4 many
CSVHHSKRGTSLGEQFF TGCAGCGTTCACCATTCAAAGCGGGGAACCTCCTTGGGTGAGCAGTTCTTC TRBD2 TRBJ2-1 TRBV29-1 many
CASSPGQGGNEQFF TGTGCCAGCAGCCCCGGACAGGGTGGGAATGAGCAGTTCTTC TRBD1 TRBJ2-1 TRBV12-3/TRBV12-4 few
CASSSQTGPSTEAFF TGCGCCAGCAGCTCGCAGACAGGGCCGAGCACTGAAGCTTTCTTT TRBD1 TRBJ1-1 TRBV5-1 -
CASSQWEGLFFAYEQYF TGTGCCAGCAGCCAGTGGGAGGGCCTATTTTTTGCCTACGAGCAGTACTTC TRBD2 TRBJ2-7 TRBV3-1 many
CASSAEPGTYGYTF TGCGCCAGCAGCGCCGAACCGGGCACCTATGGCTACACCTTC - TRBJ1-2 TRBV5-1 -
CASRRTVLGYEQYF TGTGCCAGCAGGCGGACAGTCCTGGGCTACGAGCAGTACTTC - TRBJ2-7 TRBV2 many
CASSLEGSGGGEKLFF TGCGCCAGCAGCTTGGAGGGCTCAGGGGGCGGTGAAAAACTGTTTTTT TRBD1 TRBJ1-4 TRBV5-1 few
CASSPSGGHTDTQYF TGTGCCAGCAGCCCTAGCGGGGGCCACACAGATACGCAGTATTTT TRBD2 TRBJ2-3 TRBV12-3/TRBV12-4 many
CASSPSGDPYNYGYTF TGTGCCAGCTCACCGTCGGGAGATCCATATAACTATGGCTACACCTTC - TRBJ1-2 TRBV18 many
CASSQEPGWDTDTQYF TGCGCCAGCAGCCAAGAGCCAGGGTGGGACACAGATACGCAGTATTTT - TRBJ2-3 TRBV4-1 many
CASSPGTGGLGTDTQYF TGCGCCAGCAGCCCTGGGACAGGAGGGCTCGGCACAGATACGCAGTATTTT TRBD1 TRBJ2-3 TRBV5-1 few
CASSLALRTSIGEQYF TGTGCCAGCAGCTTGGCCCTTAGGACTAGCATCGGCGAGCAGTACTTC TRBD2 TRBJ2-7 TRBV5-5 few
CAIQTLAGNYGYTF TGTGCCATCCAAACGTTAGCTGGGAACTATGGCTACACCTTC - TRBJ1-2 TRBV24-1 many
CASRAEPSTDTQYF TGTGCCAGCAGAGCGGAACCTAGCACAGATACGCAGTATTTT - TRBJ2-3 TRBV3-1 few
CASSEGVAGKQETQYF TGTGCCAGCAGCGAGGGGGTAGCGGGGAAACAAGAGACCCAGTACTTC TRBD2 TRBJ2-5 TRBV7-9 many
CATPLGPETYEQYF TGTGCCACCCCACTGGGGCCGGAGACCTACGAGCAGTACTTC - TRBJ2-7 TRBV24-1 few
CASSHLAGGPGNEQFF TGCGCCAGCAGCCACCTTGCGGGAGGGCCAGGGAATGAGCAGTTCTTC TRBD2 TRBJ2-1 TRBV4-3 many
CSARDTADTQYF TGCAGTGCTAGAGATACAGCAGATACGCAGTATTTT - TRBJ2-3 TRBV20-1 many
CASSPRLAESTGELFF TGCGCCAGCAGCCCCCGACTAGCGGAGAGCACCGGGGAGCTGTTTTTT TRBD2 TRBJ2-2 TRBV5-1 many
CASRHPRELGTEAFF TGTGCCAGCAGACATCCCAGGGAGCTGGGGACTGAAGCTTTCTTT - TRBJ1-1 TRBV27 many
CASSLVGWDTGELFF TGTGCCAGCAGCTTAGTAGGTTGGGACACCGGGGAGCTGTTTTTT - TRBJ2-2 TRBV7-2 -
CASSPEPPTYLGEKLFF TGTGCCAGCTCACCTGAACCCCCGACATATCTGGGGGAAAAACTGTTTTTT - TRBJ1-4 TRBV18 few
CASSVGQNQETQYF TGTGCCAGCAGCGTAGGGCAGAACCAAGAGACCCAGTACTTC - TRBJ2-5 TRBV9 few
CASSSKTGGETQYF TGTGCCAGCAGCTCCAAAACAGGGGGAGAGACCCAGTACTTC TRBD1 TRBJ2-5 TRBV6-2/TRBV6-3 many
CATSRDLGTGGGYTF TGTGCCACCAGCAGAGATCTAGGGACAGGGGGAGGCTACACCTTC TRBD1 TRBJ1-2 TRBV15 many
CASSFRTGPTSRYTF TGCGCCAGCAGCTTCCGGACAGGGCCCACTTCGCGCTACACCTTC TRBD1 TRBJ1-2 TRBV5-1 many
CSVRLGDEQYF TGCAGCGTTAGACTTGGGGACGAGCAGTACTTC - TRBJ2-7 TRBV29-1 many
CASSSGTGRFEQFF TGTGCCAGCAGCTCCGGGACGGGGAGATTTGAGCAGTTCTTC - TRBJ2-1 TRBV7-2 -
CASSGDGRAKEKLFF TGTGCCAGCAGCGGTGATGGGAGGGCAAAGGAAAAACTGTTTTTT - TRBJ1-4 TRBV9 many
CASTTWEDTDTQYF TGTGCCAGCACCACTTGGGAGGACACAGATACGCAGTATTTT - TRBJ2-3 TRBV12-3/TRBV12-4 many
CASGQGTTEAFF TGCGCCAGCGGCCAGGGGACCACTGAAGCTTTCTTT - TRBJ1-1 TRBV5-1 -
CASSQFKVSSYEQYF TGTGCCAGCAGCCAATTTAAGGTTTCCTCCTACGAGCAGTACTTC - TRBJ2-7 TRBV16 -
CSVGQGESQPQHF TGCAGCGTTGGGCAGGGCGAAAGTCAGCCCCAGCATTTT - TRBJ1-5 TRBV29-1 many
CASSSKGREQYF TGTGCCAGCAGCTCCAAGGGTAGAGAGCAGTACTTC - TRBJ2-7 TRBV7-9 many